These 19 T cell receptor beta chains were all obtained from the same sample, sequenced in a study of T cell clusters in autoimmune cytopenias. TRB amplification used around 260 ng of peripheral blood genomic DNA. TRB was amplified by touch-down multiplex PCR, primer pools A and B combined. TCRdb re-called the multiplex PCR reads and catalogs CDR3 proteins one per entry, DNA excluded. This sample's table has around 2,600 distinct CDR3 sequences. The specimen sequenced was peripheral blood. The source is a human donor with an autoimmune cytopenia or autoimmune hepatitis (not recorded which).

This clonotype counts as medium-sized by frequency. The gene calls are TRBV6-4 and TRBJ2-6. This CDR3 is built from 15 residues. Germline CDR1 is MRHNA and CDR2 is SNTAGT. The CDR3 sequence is CASSDGGSGANVLTF.

The CDR3 spells CSARDLMGQSTTEAFF. The chain couples TRBV20-1 to TRBJ1-1; the D gene TCRdb calls, TRBD1, cannot be checked with no DNA. CDR1 and CDR2 from the germline V gene are DFQATT and SNEGSKA (reference sequence). The CDR3 consists of 16 residues.

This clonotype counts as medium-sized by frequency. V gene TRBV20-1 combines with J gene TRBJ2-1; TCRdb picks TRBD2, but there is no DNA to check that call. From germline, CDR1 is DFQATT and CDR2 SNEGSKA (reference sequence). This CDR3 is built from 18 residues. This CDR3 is CSARDLMGLAGGPNEQFF.

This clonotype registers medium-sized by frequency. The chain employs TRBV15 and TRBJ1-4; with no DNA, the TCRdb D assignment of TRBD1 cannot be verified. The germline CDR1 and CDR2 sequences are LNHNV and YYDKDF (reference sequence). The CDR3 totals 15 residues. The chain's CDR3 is CATSRDLGGNEKLFF.

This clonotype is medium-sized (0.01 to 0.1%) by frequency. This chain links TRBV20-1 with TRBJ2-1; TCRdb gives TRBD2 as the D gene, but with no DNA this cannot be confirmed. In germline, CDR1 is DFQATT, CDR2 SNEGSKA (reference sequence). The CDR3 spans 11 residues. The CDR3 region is CSAYRDYEEFF.

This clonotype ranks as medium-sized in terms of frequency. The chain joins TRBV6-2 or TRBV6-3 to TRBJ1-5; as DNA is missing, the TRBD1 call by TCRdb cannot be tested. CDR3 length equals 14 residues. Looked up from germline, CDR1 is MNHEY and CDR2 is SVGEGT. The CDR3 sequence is CASTRASSPQVQHF.

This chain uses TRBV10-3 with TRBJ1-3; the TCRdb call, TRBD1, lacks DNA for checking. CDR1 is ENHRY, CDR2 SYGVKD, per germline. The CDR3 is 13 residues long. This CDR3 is CAIRPPSGNTIYF.

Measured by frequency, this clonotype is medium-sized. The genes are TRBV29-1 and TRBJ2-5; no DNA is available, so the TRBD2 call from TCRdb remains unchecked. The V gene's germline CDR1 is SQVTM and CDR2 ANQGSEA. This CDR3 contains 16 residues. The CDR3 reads CSVEDRERGTQETQYF.

CDR3 sequence reads: CASSLAHLAGGRYEQYF. The chain couples TRBV5-1 to TRBJ2-7; as DNA is missing, the TRBD2 call by TCRdb cannot be tested. The CDR3 has 17 amino acids. CDR1 SGHRS and CDR2 YFSETQ come from the germline V gene.

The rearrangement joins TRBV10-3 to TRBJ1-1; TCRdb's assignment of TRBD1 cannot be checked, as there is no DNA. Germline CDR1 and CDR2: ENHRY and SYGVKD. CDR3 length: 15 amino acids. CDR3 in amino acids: CAISDPQGGMTEAFF.

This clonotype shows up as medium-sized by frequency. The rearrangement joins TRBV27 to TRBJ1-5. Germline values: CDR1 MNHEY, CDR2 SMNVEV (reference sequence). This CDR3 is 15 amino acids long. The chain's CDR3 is CASSLLGQIHQPQHF.

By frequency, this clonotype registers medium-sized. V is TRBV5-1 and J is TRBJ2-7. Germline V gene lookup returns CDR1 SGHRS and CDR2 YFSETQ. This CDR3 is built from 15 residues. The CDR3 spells CASSLYTEKAYEQYF.

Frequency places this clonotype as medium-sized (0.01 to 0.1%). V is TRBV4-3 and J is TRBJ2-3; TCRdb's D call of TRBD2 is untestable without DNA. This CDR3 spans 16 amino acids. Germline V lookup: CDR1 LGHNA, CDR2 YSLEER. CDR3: CASSQAASGGADTQYF.

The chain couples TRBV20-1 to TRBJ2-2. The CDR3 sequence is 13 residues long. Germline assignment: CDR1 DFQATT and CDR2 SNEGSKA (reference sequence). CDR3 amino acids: CSATLINTGELFF.

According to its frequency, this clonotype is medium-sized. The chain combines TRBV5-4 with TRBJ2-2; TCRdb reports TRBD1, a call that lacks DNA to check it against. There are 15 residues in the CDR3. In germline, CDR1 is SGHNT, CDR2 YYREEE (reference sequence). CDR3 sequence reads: CASSLVGTVTGELFF.

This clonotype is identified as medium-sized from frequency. This CDR3 is CASSLSAGEYDQPQHF. The chain is built from TRBV27 and TRBJ1-5; checking the TCRdb D call of TRBD1 is not possible without DNA. Germline CDR1 MNHEY, CDR2 SMNVEV (reference sequence). This CDR3 spans 16 amino acids.

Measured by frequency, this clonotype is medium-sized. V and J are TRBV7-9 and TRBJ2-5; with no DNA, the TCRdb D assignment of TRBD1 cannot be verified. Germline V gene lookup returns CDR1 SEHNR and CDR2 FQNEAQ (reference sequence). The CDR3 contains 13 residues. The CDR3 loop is CASSMDRGETQYF.

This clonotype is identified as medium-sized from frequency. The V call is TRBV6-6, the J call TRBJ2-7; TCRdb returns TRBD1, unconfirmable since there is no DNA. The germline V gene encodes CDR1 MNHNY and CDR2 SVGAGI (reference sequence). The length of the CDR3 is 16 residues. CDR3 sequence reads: CASSYGGRLSSYEQYF.

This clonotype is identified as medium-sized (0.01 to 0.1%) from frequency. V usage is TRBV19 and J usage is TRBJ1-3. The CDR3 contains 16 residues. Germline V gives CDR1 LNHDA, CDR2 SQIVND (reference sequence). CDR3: CASRWGPQSSGNTIYF. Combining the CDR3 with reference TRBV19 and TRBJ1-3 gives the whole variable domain DGGITQSPKYLFRKEGQNVTLSCEQNLNHDAMYWYRQDPGQGLRLIYYSQIVNDFQKGDIAEGYSVSREKKESFPLTVTSAQKNPTAFYLCASRWGPQSSGNTIYFGEGSWLTVV.